The entry below gives a single T cell receptor beta chain sequence along with its context. The data originate from a study of cytomegalovirus exposure and HLA in healthy donors. PCR employed 60 Vbeta and 13 Jbeta primers. Assay: immunoSEQ multiplex PCR; the TCRdb copy retains only in-frame clones and omits some. The repertoire holds 75,000 to 90,000 clones, with roughly four fifths as singletons. The sequenced material came from PBMCs. The origin of this receptor is a human donor in good health.

CDR3 residues: CASSLGQGTTDTQYF. The CDR3 DNA is TGCGCCAGCAGCTTGGGGCAGGGAACCACAGATACGCAGTATTTT. The rearrangement links TRBV5-1 to TRBJ2-3, with D perhaps TRBD1 (5 bases). V was cut by 0 bases and J by 2 bases, with 10 bases left in between. The germline gives CDR1 SGHRS, CDR2 YFSETQ. The CDR3 is made up of 15 amino acids.